The T cell receptor (beta chain) described here comes from a study of CD4 T cells in relation to SARS-CoV-2 and coronaviruses. Across the study: After less than eleven days of antigen culture, PBMC TCR beta CDR3s were sequenced.

The count of this clone is one. Its antigen is still unknown. Sequenced by immunoSEQ multiplex PCR; TCRdb stores in-frame clones only, minus some. Among about 17,000 clones listed, over 80% were seen once. The study's findings and limits: SARS-CoV-2-driven expansion was significantly weaker in crossreactive than monoreactive clones. This crossreactivity analysis covered spike protein alone, no other viral proteins.

Before the COVID-19 pandemic, during about 2011-2019, CD4+ T cells were taken from unexposed donors. After nine to ten days of culture, CD4+ T cells were isolated. Cultures held two million PBMCs per well with roughly 10 IU/ml IL-2. V dropped 0 bases and J dropped 9; count of bases not matched to a gene: 5. The CDR3 totals 15 residues. Germline-derived CDR1 and CDR2 are SGDLS and YYNGEE. The chain employs TRBV9 and TRBJ2-1; 11 bases agree with TRBD2. This clonotype was sampled from a human donor in good health. Sample: CD4+ T cells from PBMCs, cultured in vitro. CDR3 sequence reads: CASSVGVAGGGEQFF. CDR3 DNA sequence: TGTGCCAGCAGCGTAGGGGTAGCGGGGGGGGGTGAGCAGTTCTTC.